The source of this T cell receptor beta chain is a study of OX40 agonist ivuxolimab in advanced cancers. Study observations and caveats: Averaged across samples, CD8+ T cells carried more expanded clones than CD4+ did.

Clones were sequenced by immunoSEQ multiplex PCR, and TCRdb holds only the in-frame ones, with some missing. The sample holds about 38,000 clones, 75% to 90% seen once. CDR1 and CDR2 (germline): LNHDA, SQIVND (reference sequence). V was pared by 2 bases and J by 6 bases, with 13 bases between. The CDR3 sequence is 14 residues long. Turning to this clone: Its specificity is unknown.

The sample consisted of CD4+ or CD8+ T cells sorted from blood, taken in a trial of the OX40 agonist ivuxolimab. The chain employs TRBV19 and TRBJ1-1; no firm D call. This TCR came from an adult with an advanced solid tumor such as melanoma, head and neck, liver or kidney cancer. The CDR3 spells CASSISITEAEAFF. Here the CDR3 DNA reads TGTGCCAGTAGTATAAGCATCACCGAGGCTGAAGCTTTCTTT.